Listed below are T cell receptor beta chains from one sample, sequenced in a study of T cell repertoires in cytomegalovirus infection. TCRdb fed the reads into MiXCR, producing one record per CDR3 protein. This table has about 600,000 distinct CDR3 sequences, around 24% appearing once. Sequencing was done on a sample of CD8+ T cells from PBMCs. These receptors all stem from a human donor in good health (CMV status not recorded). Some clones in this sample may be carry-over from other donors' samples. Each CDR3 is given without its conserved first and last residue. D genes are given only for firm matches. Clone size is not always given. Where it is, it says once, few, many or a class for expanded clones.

ASSPYRANTEAF	NA	TRBV5-1	TRBJ1-1	NA
ASMGLAGVETQY	NA	TRBV2	TRBJ2-5	TRBD2
ASSHPGTRDTIY	few	TRBV10-2	TRBJ1-3	NA
ASSVAGGGTDTQY	NA	TRBV9	TRBJ2-3	TRBD2
TSSPRGHEQF	NA	TRBV7-6	TRBJ2-1	NA
ASSSKSLSSLRPPLH	many	TRBV28	TRBJ1-6	NA
SVWESNTQY	NA	TRBV29-1	TRBJ2-3	NA
ASSNSGGFDNEQF	many	TRBV19	TRBJ2-1	TRBD2
ASMGGSNTEAF	few	TRBV2	TRBJ1-1	NA
ASSLEGDTQY	many	TRBV7-6	TRBJ2-3	NA
ASSVGGSQETQY	NA	TRBV9	TRBJ2-5	NA
ASSGRLASDIEQF	NA	TRBV9	TRBJ2-1	NA
SARDPGFYGYT	NA	TRBV20-1	TRBJ1-2	NA
VSSTSERQPQH	NA	TRBV7-6	TRBJ1-5	NA
ASSPGALRLQETQY	NA	TRBV7-9	TRBJ2-5	NA
ASSLGSTGELF	many	TRBV7-9	TRBJ2-2	NA
ASSIQGTYNEQF	NA	TRBV19	TRBJ2-1	NA
ASGGGHNEQF	many	TRBV12-5	TRBJ2-1	NA
ASTSWVGEDGYT	few	TRBV12-3/TRBV12-4	TRBJ1-2	NA
ASITGGRTEAF	few	TRBV28	TRBJ1-1	NA
ATSGLPGTRSSGELF	NA	TRBV15	TRBJ2-2	NA
ASSVKQGAPYEQY	many	TRBV27	TRBJ2-7	TRBD1
ASSRQGTYNEQF	few	TRBV6-2/TRBV6-3	TRBJ2-1	TRBD1
ASGLNSVNQPQH	many	TRBV12-5	TRBJ1-5	NA
ASSLDSRVDEQF	once	TRBV28	TRBJ2-1	NA
ASSLTGQVLSGANVLT	many	TRBV7-3	TRBJ2-6	TRBD1
ASSEALWQGDGYT	NA	TRBV2	TRBJ1-2	NA
ASRTGSHQPQH	few	TRBV2	TRBJ1-5	NA
ASSQASGGLNEQF	many	TRBV19	TRBJ2-1	TRBD2
ASSQGRGNQPQH	few	TRBV7-6	TRBJ1-5	NA
ASSVDVPDTEAF	NA	TRBV9	TRBJ1-1	NA
ASRVQGGQETQY	many	TRBV12-3/TRBV12-4	TRBJ2-5	TRBD1
ACSGVGGEADTQY	NA	TRBV5-6	TRBJ2-3	TRBD2
SAPHLGAGAEAF	many	TRBV20-1	TRBJ1-1	NA
ASSSGPLTGELF	few	TRBV7-9	TRBJ2-2	NA
ASSNPLGGDYGYT	NA	TRBV19	TRBJ1-2	NA
ASSFGTANTGELF	many	TRBV14	TRBJ2-2	TRBD1
ASSYSFQDNEQF	few	TRBV6-6	TRBJ2-1	NA
ASSQDGLVRGYPYEQY	few	TRBV3-1	TRBJ2-7	TRBD2
ASSLIQGAGELF	NA	TRBV6-5	TRBJ2-2	TRBD1
ASRSDRNTEAF	NA	TRBV7-3	TRBJ1-1	NA